The rows below give T cell receptor beta chains drawn from one sample of a study of blood T cell repertoires in COVID-19. Generated by immunoSEQ multiplex PCR, the TCRdb table keeps only in-frame clones and is missing some. The repertoire has under 350,000 clones, roughly 90% of them found once; the top ten carry roughly 1.9%. The material sequenced was PBMCs or T cells enriched from blood (not recorded which). The receptor source for this set is a woman aged 60-70 years who had recovered from COVID-19. Both conserved end residues are part of each CDR3.

J gene | CDR3 length | V gene | CDR3 protein
TRBJ1-3 | 11 | TRBV20-1 | CSARETGTIYF
TRBJ1-4 | 13 | TRBV19 | CATTTGFREKLFF
TRBJ2-1 | 14 | TRBV5-1 | CASGLGSGLNEQFF
TRBJ1-1 | 13 | TRBV30 | CAWSGGVVTEAFF
TRBJ2-1 | 15 | TRBV5-1 | CASSLIKSTGSEQFF
TRBJ1-2 | 17 | TRBV4-1 | CASSTRPQGGYVYGYTF
TRBJ2-3 | 15 | TRBV6-5 | CASNPWGGPSDTQYF
TRBJ2-7 | 14 | TRBV3-1/TRBV3-2 | CASSQLSGIYEQYF
TRBJ2-1 | 15 | TRBV2 | CASRGLADNYNEQFF
TRBJ2-2 | 15 | TRBV19 | CASTRSGASSGELFF
TRBJ1-3 | 14 | TRBV4-2 | CASSPPGAGNTIYF
TRBJ1-1 | 15 | TRBV3-1/TRBV3-2 | CASSQDLRGNTEAFF
TRBJ1-5 | 19 | TRBV23-1 | CASSQTPGRGCYSNQPQHF
TRBJ1-4 | 13 | TRBV28 | CASSLGGNEKLFF
TRBJ2-5 | 17 | TRBV9 | CASSVSASGMFGETQYF
TRBJ1-5 | 15 | TRBV7-6 | CASSLGPGGTQPQHF
TRBJ1-4 | 14 | TRBV28 | CASSLGGSNEKLFF
TRBJ1-6 | 14 | TRBV5-6 | CASSKQGLNSPLHF
TRBJ1-2 | 15 | TRBV28 | CASRTLAGAVYGYTF
TRBJ2-1 | 20 | TRBV4-2 | CASSQDYPIPQTSGKYEQFF
TRBJ1-1 | 15 | TRBV11-3 | CASSLHKPGQLKAFF
TRBJ1-2 | 14 | TRBV5-1 | CASSGGQGVIGYTF
TRBJ2-1 | 14 | TRBV6-4 | CASSEAGGPNEQFF
TRBJ2-2 | 13 | TRBV5-1 | CASSLSHTGELFF
TRBJ1-4 | 16 | TRBV7-3 | CASSRDRTLGGEKLFF
TRBJ1-2 | 13 | TRBV28 | CASSGSPNYGYTF
TRBJ2-7 | 15 | TRBV3-1/TRBV3-2 | CASSHLRGALYEQYF
TRBJ1-5 | 13 | TRBV12-3/TRBV12-4 | CASTLQGGQPQHF
TRBJ1-5 | 16 | TRBV5-6 | CASSETQGDSNQPQHF
TRBJ1-2 | 13 | TRBV28 | CASSYQGNYGYTF
TRBJ1-1 | 14 | TRBV20-1 | CSASGLNLNTEAFF
TRBJ2-6 | 18 | TRBV18 | CASSPTQGYGSGANVLTF
TRBJ1-2 | 17 | TRBV24-1 | CATSDSSRNYQNYGYTF
TRBJ2-7 | 12 | TRBV19 | CASSGGGAEQYF
TRBJ2-1 | 12 | TRBV7-6 | CASSPRKYEQFF
TRBJ1-1 | 12 | TRBV13 | CASGELDRGAFF
TRBJ1-4 | 14 | TRBV19 | CASSLTGANEKLFF
TRBJ1-6 | 14 | TRBV19 | CASSIAVYNSPLHF
TRBJ1-4 | 14 | TRBV5-1 | CASSSLLERGKLFF
TRBJ1-1 | 15 | TRBV18 | CASSPPGQGATEAFF
TRBJ1-3 | 13 | TRBV29-1 | CSGQAFSGNTIYF
TRBJ1-5 | 15 | TRBV3-1/TRBV3-2 | CASSQDTRGNQPQHF
TRBJ1-5 | 15 | TRBV2 | CASSGTGYSNQPQHF
TRBJ1-2 | 13 | TRBV5-1 | CASSLVTNYGYTF
TRBJ2-7 | 15 | TRBV18 | CASSPKLEGLGEQYF
TRBJ1-4 | 13 | TRBV10-2 | CASSPPHGEKLFF
TRBJ1-2 | 14 | TRBV28 | CASSLGQQLYGYTF
TRBJ1-1 | 13 | TRBV5-6 | CASSLGLLEKAFF